This entry lists 9 T cell receptor beta chains sequenced from one sample in a study of CD8+CD57+ T cells in acquired aplastic anemia. TCR beta VDJ and CDR3 profiling used genomic DNA as template. TCRdb processed the reads anew with MiXCR; each CDR3 protein has one entry. This table has under 250,000 distinct CDR3 sequences, 30% to 35% appearing once. Sequencing was performed on sorted CD4+, CD8+, or CD8+CD57+ T cells (not recorded which) from PBMCs. The receptors come from a human donor in good health, serving as a control.

The chain uses TRBV3-1 and TRBJ2-1; 8 nucleotides agree with TRBD2. The CDR3 covers 13 residues. Germline lookup yields CDR1 LGHDT and CDR2 YNNKEL (reference sequence). The J segment lost 9 bases and the V segment lost 4 bases, leaving 5 bases of the junction unmatched. CDR3 sequence reads: CASSPGLAAEQFF. The CDR3 coding sequence is TGTGCCAGCAGCCCCGGACTAGCAGCTGAGCAGTTCTTC.

This clonotype was counted ten times or more. The chain has TRBV19 and TRBJ1-1; D might be TRBD1 (5 bases). V was shortened by 1 base and J by 1 base, with 13 bases between the two germline ends. Germline V gives CDR1 LNHDA, CDR2 SQIVND (reference sequence). This CDR3 region has 16 residues. This chain's CDR3 is CASSIGAQGRNTEAFF. The CDR3 bases are TGTGCCAGTAGTATAGGGGCTCAGGGTCGGAACACTGAAGCTTTCTTT.

A note on this clonotype: A clone one base away is much larger, so this may be a read error. The CDR3 end shows no conserved phenylalanine or tryptophan, and so a read error is likely. The chain combines TRBV20-1 with TRBJ1-1, with TRBD1 matching over 7 bases. The junction had 6 bases not matched to a gene; V was cut back by 6 bases and J by 5 bases. CDR1 and CDR2 (germline): DFQATT, SNEGSKA (reference sequence). The CDR3 has 12 amino acids. CDR3 protein: CSALPGGTEAFS. The DNA of the CDR3 is TGCAGTGCCCTTCCAGGGGGAACTGAAGCTTTCTCT.

This clonotype showed up just a few times. The V gene is TRBV2, the J gene TRBJ2-2, with 8 bases identical to TRBD2. The CDR3 spans 20 residues. The germline CDR1 and CDR2 sequences are SNHLY and FYNNEI. After removal of 3 bases from V and 1 base from J, the junction contained 16 bases not matched to a gene. CDR3: CASSEQIPGLGKLNTGELFF. The CDR3 DNA follows: TGTGCCAGCAGTGAGCAAATACCGGGACTAGGGAAACTGAACACCGGGGAGCTGTTTTTT.

The V call is TRBV6-1, the J call TRBJ1-6, with unresolved D. The CDR3 covers 16 residues. Germline V gene data show CDR1 as MNHNS and CDR2 as SASEGT. V was cut by 5 bases and J by 7 bases, with 18 bases left in between. This CDR3 reads CASSPPRQLQNSPLHF. In DNA form, the CDR3 reads TGTGCCAGCAGTCCCCCCCGCCAGCTCCAAAATTCACCCCTCCACTTT.

The chain combines TRBV15 with TRBJ1-2; D possibly corresponds to TRBD1 (5 bases). Germline loops: CDR1 LNHNV, CDR2 YYDKDF (reference sequence). This CDR3 spans 14 amino acids. V was trimmed by 1 base and J by 4 bases, leaving 10 bases between them. CDR3 in amino acids: CATSRGQSLYGYTF. The CDR3 DNA reads TGTGCCACCAGCAGAGGACAGTCCCTCTATGGCTACACCTTC.

This rearrangement joins TRBV24-1 to TRBJ1-5; 7 nucleotides match TRBD1. Germline V CDR1 and CDR2: KGHDR, SFDVKD. Unmatched junction bases numbered 2, after V lost 4 bases and J lost 6 bases. The CDR3 runs 13 residues. In DNA, the CDR3 is TGTGCCACCAGTGAGGGACAGATTCAGCCCCAGCATTTT. Translated: CATSEGQIQPQHF.

A remark on this clonotype: This may be a read error, as it is one base from a much larger clone. This chain connects TRBV9 to TRBJ2-2, with no clear D. V was trimmed by 0 bases and J by 6 bases, leaving 9 bases between them. CDR3 length: 14 amino acids. Looked up from germline, CDR1 is SGDLS and CDR2 is YYNGEE. CDR3 sequence (DNA): TGTGCCAGCAGCGTAGTCGACGGCGCCGGGGAGCTGTTTTTT. Protein sequence: CASSVVDGAGELFF.

The gene calls are TRBV10-3 and TRBJ2-2; TRBD1 matches at 10 bases. CDR1 ENHRY and CDR2 SYGVKD come from the germline V gene. With 10 bases clipped from V and 4 bases from J, the junction kept 9 bases outside the gene matches. CDR3 length: 15 amino acids. The DNA of the CDR3 is TGTGCCAGCTGTATAGGGACAGGGGTCACCGGGGAGCTGTTTTTT. Translated: CASCIGTGVTGELFF.